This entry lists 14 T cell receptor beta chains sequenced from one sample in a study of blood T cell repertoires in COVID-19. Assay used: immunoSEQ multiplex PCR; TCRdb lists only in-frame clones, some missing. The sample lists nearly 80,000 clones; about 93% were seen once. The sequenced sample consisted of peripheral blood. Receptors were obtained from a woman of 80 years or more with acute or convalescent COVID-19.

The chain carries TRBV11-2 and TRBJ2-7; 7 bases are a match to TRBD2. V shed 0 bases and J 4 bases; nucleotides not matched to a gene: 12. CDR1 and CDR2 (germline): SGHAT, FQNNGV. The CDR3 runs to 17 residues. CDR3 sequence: CASSLDVRLAVGYEQYF. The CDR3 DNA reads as TGTGCCAGCAGCTTAGATGTCCGGCTAGCGGTAGGATACGAGCAGTACTTC.

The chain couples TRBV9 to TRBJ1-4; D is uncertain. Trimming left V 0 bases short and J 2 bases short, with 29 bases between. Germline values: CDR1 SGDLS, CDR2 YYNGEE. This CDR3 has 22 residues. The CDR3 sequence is CASSVALLNAFGSLDTNEKLFF. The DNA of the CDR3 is TGTGCCAGCAGCGTAGCTCTTTTGAACGCTTTCGGTTCTTTAGATACTAATGAAAAACTGTTTTTT.

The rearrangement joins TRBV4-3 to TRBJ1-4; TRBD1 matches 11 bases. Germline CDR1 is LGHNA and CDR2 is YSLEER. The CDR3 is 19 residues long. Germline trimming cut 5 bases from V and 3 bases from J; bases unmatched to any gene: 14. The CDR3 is CASSSRDRGLLLSNEKLFF. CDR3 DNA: TGCGCCAGCAGCTCCCGGGACAGGGGGTTACTTTTATCTAATGAAAAACTGTTTTTT.

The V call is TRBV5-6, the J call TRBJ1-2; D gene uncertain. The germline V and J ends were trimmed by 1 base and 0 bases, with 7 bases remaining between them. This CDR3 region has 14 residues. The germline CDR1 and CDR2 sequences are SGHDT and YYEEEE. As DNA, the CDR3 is TGTGCCAGCAGCTTGTCACAGACTAACTATGGCTACACCTTC. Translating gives CASSLSQTNYGYTF.

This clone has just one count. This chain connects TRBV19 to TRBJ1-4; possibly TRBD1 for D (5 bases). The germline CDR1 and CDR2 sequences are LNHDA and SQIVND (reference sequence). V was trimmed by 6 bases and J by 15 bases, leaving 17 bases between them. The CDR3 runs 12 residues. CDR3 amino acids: CASRDPRASLFF. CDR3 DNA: TGTGCCAGTAGAGACCCCAGGGCTTCATTGTTTTTT.

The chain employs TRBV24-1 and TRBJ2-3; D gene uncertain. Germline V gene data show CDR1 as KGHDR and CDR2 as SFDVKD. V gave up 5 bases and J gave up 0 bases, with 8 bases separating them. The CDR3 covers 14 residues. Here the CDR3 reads CATSAGFSTDTQYF. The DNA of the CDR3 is TGTGCCACCAGTGCAGGCTTTAGCACAGATACGCAGTATTTT.

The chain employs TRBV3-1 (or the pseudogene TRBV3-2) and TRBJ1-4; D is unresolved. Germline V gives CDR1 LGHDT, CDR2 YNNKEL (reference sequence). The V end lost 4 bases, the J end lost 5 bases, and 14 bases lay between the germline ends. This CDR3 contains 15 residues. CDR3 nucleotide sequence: TGTGCCAGCAGCCTAGGACTCTCCCCAAATGAAAAACTGTTTTTT. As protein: CASSLGLSPNEKLFF.

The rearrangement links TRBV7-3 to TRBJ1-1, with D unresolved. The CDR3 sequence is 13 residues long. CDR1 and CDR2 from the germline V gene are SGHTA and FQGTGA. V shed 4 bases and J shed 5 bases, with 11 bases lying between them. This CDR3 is CASSSSTRTEAFF. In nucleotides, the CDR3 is TGTGCCAGCAGCTCGTCCACGAGAACTGAAGCTTTCTTT.

Written as DNA, the CDR3 is TGTGCCAGCGCCCCATCCCGGGGGGGACAGTCCACCGGGGAGCTGTTTTTT. Protein sequence: CASAPSRGGQSTGELFF. The J gene is TRBJ2-2, the V gene TRBV7-2, with D tentatively TRBD2 (8 bases). This CDR3 is 17 amino acids long. V was cut by 8 bases and J by 4 bases, with 23 bases left in between. Germline V CDR1 and CDR2: SGHTA, FQGNSA.

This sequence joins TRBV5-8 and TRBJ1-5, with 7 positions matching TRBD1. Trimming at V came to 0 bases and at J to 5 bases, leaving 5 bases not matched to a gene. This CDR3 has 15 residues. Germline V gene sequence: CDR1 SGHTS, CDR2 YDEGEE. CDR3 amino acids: CASSLVSGGYQPQHF. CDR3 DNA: TGTGCCAGCAGCTTGGTATCAGGGGGGTATCAGCCCCAGCATTTT.

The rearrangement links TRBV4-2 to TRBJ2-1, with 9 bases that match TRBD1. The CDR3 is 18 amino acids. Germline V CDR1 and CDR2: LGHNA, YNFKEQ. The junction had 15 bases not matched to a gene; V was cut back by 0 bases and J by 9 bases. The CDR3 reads CASSQETAGTGYVGEQFF. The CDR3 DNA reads TGTGCCAGCAGCCAAGAAACCGCCGGGACAGGGTATGTGGGTGAGCAGTTCTTC.

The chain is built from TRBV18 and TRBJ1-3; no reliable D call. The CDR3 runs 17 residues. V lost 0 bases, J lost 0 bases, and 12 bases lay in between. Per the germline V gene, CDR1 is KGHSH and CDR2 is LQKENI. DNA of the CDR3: TGTGCCAGCTCACCACCACATTCAGGTTTCTCTGGAAACACCATATATTTT. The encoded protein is CASSPPHSGFSGNTIYF.

CDR3 sequence (DNA): TGTGCCACCAGCAGAGCTTTGAGTGAGCAGTTCTTC. Its translation is CATSRALSEQFF. The chain links TRBV15 to TRBJ2-1; D uncertain. Germline V gene data show CDR1 as LNHNV and CDR2 as YYDKDF (reference sequence). The CDR3 covers 12 residues. The V and J ends lost 1 base and 9 bases respectively, with 7 bases between them.

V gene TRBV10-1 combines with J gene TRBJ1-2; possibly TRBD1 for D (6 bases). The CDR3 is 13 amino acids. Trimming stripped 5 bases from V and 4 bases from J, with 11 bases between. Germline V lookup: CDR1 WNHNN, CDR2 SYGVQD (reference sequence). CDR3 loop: CASSPQGSYGYTF. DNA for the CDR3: TGCGCCAGCAGTCCACAGGGATCCTATGGCTACACCTTC.